Presented here are 30 T cell receptor beta chains from one specimen sequenced in a study of blood T cell repertoires in COVID-19. Generated by immunoSEQ multiplex PCR, the TCRdb table keeps only in-frame clones and is missing some. The sample lists about 250,000 clones; just under 85% were seen once. Sequencing was performed on peripheral blood. The receptor set was obtained from a man older than 75 with acute or convalescent COVID-19.

This clone was counted only a few times. The chain couples TRBV6-5 to TRBJ1-2; 7 nucleotides align to TRBD1. J lost 4 bases, V lost 0 bases, and 8 bases had no gene match. This CDR3 comprises 16 residues. Germline V gives CDR1 MNHEY, CDR2 SVGAGI. The CDR3: CASSYSDRLPFYGYTF. CDR3 DNA: TGTGCCAGCAGTTACTCGGACAGGCTTCCGTTCTATGGCTACACCTTC.

The V gene is TRBV6-5, the J gene TRBJ1-2, with TRBD1 matching over 10 bases. The J segment lost 4 bases and the V segment lost 7 bases, leaving 6 bases of the junction unmatched. The germline V gene has CDR1 MNHEY and CDR2 SVGAGI. The CDR3 spans 14 residues. This CDR3 is CASTRDRGGYGYTF. The DNA for the CDR3 is TGTGCCAGCACTCGGGACAGGGGAGGCTATGGCTACACCTTC.

This clone was seen once. The chain employs TRBV9 and TRBJ1-5; 7 bases match TRBD1. V lost 4 bases to trimming and J lost 7 bases; unmatched junction nucleotides: 8. The CDR3 covers 14 residues. Per germline, CDR1 SGDLS and CDR2 YYNGEE. CDR3 amino acids: CASSPEAGGQPQHF. CDR3 DNA: TGTGCCAGCAGCCCCGAGGCAGGGGGACAGCCCCAGCATTTT.

This clone was picked up one time. This chain joins TRBV28 and TRBJ1-6; the match to TRBD1 covers 9 bases. Trimming removed 4 bases from V and 9 bases from J; junction bases left unmatched: 4. CDR3 length: 14 residues. Germline lookup yields CDR1 MDHEN and CDR2 SYDVKM. The CDR3 bases are TGTGCCAGCAGTTCCAGGGACAGGGCTTCACCCCTCCACTTT. Translation gives CASSSRDRASPLHF.

The chain's CDR3 is CASSLLTGGSYEQYF. In nucleotides, the CDR3 is TGCGCCAGCAGCTTGCTTACAGGGGGCAGCTACGAGCAGTACTTC. The chain links TRBV5-1 to TRBJ2-7; 9 bases are a match to TRBD1. Germline-derived CDR1 and CDR2 are SGHRS and YFSETQ. The CDR3 has 15 residues. J was trimmed by 3 bases and V by 1 base; bases with no gene match: 5.

This chain joins TRBV5-6 and TRBJ1-6; 7 bases are a match to TRBD1. V gave up 4 bases and J gave up 7 bases; unmatched junction bases: 2. The CDR3 runs to 13 residues. Germline lookup yields CDR1 SGHDT and CDR2 YYEEEE. This CDR3 is CASSPGQNSPLHF. As DNA, the CDR3 is TGTGCCAGCAGCCCGGGACAGAATTCACCCCTCCACTTT.

The chain carries TRBV7-9 and TRBJ2-2; TRBD2 aligns across 8 bases. The CDR3 covers 18 residues. J lost 1 base, V lost 4 bases, and 11 bases had no gene match. Per germline, CDR1 SEHNR and CDR2 FQNEAQ (reference sequence). CDR3 nucleotide sequence: TGTGCCAGCAGCTCCGGGAGGGGCTGGCACGAGAACACCGGGGAGCTGTTTTTT. This gives the protein CASSSGRGWHENTGELFF.

The V and J genes are TRBV19 and TRBJ1-5; TRBD1 matches at 7 bases. Germline V gives CDR1 LNHDA, CDR2 SQIVND (reference sequence). The CDR3 sequence is 15 residues long. V trimming: 7 bases; J trimming: 0 bases; junction bases outside the gene matches: 6. The CDR3 protein is CASTGQAYSNQPQHF. CDR3 nucleotides: TGTGCCAGTACCGGACAGGCATATAGCAATCAGCCCCAGCATTTT.

The chain joins TRBV7-9 to TRBJ1-4, with TRBD1 matching over 8 bases. The V gene end was trimmed by 5 bases and the J gene end by 8 bases; junction bases not matched to a gene: 7. Germline V gene lookup returns CDR1 SEHNR and CDR2 FQNEAQ (reference sequence). The CDR3 totals 14 residues. CDR3 nucleotides: TGTGCCAGCAGCCGAGGACAGGGAGGGGAAAAACTGTTTTTT. Amino acid sequence: CASSRGQGGEKLFF.

This clone was observed a single time. The chain employs TRBV6-5 and TRBJ1-5; 8 nucleotides match TRBD1. The ends lost 6 bases at V and 7 bases at J; junction bases unmatched: 5. Germline V lookup: CDR1 MNHEY, CDR2 SVGAGI. This CDR3 has 13 amino acids. CDR3 sequence (DNA): TGTGCCAGCAGGACAGGGGAAGGGCAGCCCCAGCATTTT. Translated: CASRTGEGQPQHF.

This clone was detected only once. The gene calls are TRBV24-1 and TRBJ2-2; D perhaps matches TRBD2 (6 bases). The CDR3 length is 15 residues. CDR1 is KGHDR and CDR2 is SFDVKD in the germline V gene. The ends were cut back, 4 bases at V and 7 bases at J, with 15 bases in the middle. CDR3 DNA: TGTGCCACCAGTGACCAATGGAGGGGAGTCGGGGAGCTGTTTTTT. Translation gives CATSDQWRGVGELFF.

This sequence joins TRBV30 and TRBJ1-2, with a possible D match to TRBD1 (5 bases). Germline V gene sequence: CDR1 GTSNPN, CDR2 SVGIG (reference sequence). CDR3 length: 14 residues. V was pared by 3 bases and J by 1 base, with 12 bases between. CDR3 region: CAWSPRAVNYGYTF. In DNA, the CDR3 is TGTGCCTGGAGCCCCAGGGCGGTTAACTATGGCTACACCTTC.

The chain links TRBV4-2 to TRBJ2-3, with a tentative D call TRBD2 (5 bases). The V and J ends lost 1 base and 9 bases respectively, with 20 bases between them. CDR3 length equals 16 residues. The germline gives CDR1 LGHNA, CDR2 YNFKEQ. The CDR3, as DNA: TGTGCCAGCAGCCAAGGGGCTAGCCCCTCGCCGACAACGCAGTATTTT. This sequence encodes CASSQGASPSPTTQYF.

The chain uses TRBV5-1 and TRBJ1-6; D might be TRBD1 (6 bases). Trimming shortened V by 3 bases and J by 8 bases, and 12 bases separated the two germline ends. Germline V CDR1 and CDR2: SGHRS, YFSETQ. This CDR3 is built from 14 residues. The DNA of the CDR3 is TGCGCCAGCAGCTCACAGGGATGGGATTCACCCCTCCACTTT. Translated, it gives CASSSQGWDSPLHF.

The rearrangement joins TRBV6-5 to TRBJ1-5; D is perhaps TRBD1 (5 bases). The germline V and J ends were trimmed by 0 bases and 1 base, with 7 bases remaining between them. Germline lookup yields CDR1 MNHEY and CDR2 SVGAGI. CDR3 size: 15 residues. CDR3 coding DNA: TGTGCCAGCAGTTACTCGAAGGGGAGCAATCAGCCCCAGCATTTT. It encodes CASSYSKGSNQPQHF.

The chain has TRBV5-1 and TRBJ2-7; TRBD1 matches 9 bases. After removal of 0 bases from V and 5 bases from J, the junction contained 6 bases not matched to a gene. Germline-derived CDR1 and CDR2 are SGHRS and YFSETQ. The CDR3 is 15 residues long. Written as DNA, the CDR3 is TGCGCCAGCAGCTTGGCCCCACGGACAGGGGACGAGCAGTACTTC. Its translation: CASSLAPRTGDEQYF.

There are a few counts of this clone. The chain recombines TRBV12-5 with TRBJ1-1; D remains ambiguous. CDR1 and CDR2 from the germline V gene are LGHNT and FRNRAP. Trimming left V 0 bases short and J 3 bases short, with 11 bases between. There are 15 residues in the CDR3. CDR3 sequence: CASGLVVGRDTEAFF. The CDR3, as DNA: TGTGCTAGTGGTTTGGTAGTAGGGAGGGACACTGAAGCTTTCTTT.

The count of this clone is one. The rearrangement links TRBV21-1 to TRBJ1-2; the table names TRBD1, a call not compared with the DNA. TRBV21-1 is described as a pseudogene. CDR3 length equals 15 residues. Here the CDR3 DNA reads TGTGCCAGCCCCGAACAGGGTTGGATTGCCTATGGCTACACCTTC. Amino acid sequence: CASPEQGWIAYGYTF.

This chain links TRBV6-5 with TRBJ1-5, with D possibly being TRBD1 (6 bases). CDR1 is MNHEY and CDR2 is SVGAGI in the germline V gene. Trimming pared 5 bases from V and 4 bases from J, leaving 15 bases between. The CDR3 loop spans 15 amino acids. CDR3 sequence (DNA): TGTGCCAGCAGTACTGGACAGCCCGGGAATCAGCCCCAGCATTTT. This gives the protein CASSTGQPGNQPQHF.

In its sample, this clone was seen once. The V call is TRBV4-1, the J call TRBJ1-5; possible D gene TRBD1, 5 bases. Trimming stripped 4 bases from V and 6 bases from J, with 10 bases between. CDR3 length: 13 residues. Germline V gene sequence: CDR1 MGHRA, CDR2 YSYEKL. CDR3 sequence (DNA): TGCGCCAGCAGCCGGGGGGTCACTCAGCCCCAGCATTTT. It translates to CASSRGVTQPQHF.

This clone is a singleton in its sample. The chain employs TRBV18 and TRBJ2-2; D unresolved. CDR1 is KGHSH, CDR2 LQKENI, per germline. CDR3 length: 13 amino acids. V shed 3 bases and J shed 13 bases, with 15 bases lying between them. The CDR3: CASSPGAGPWLFF. CDR3 nucleotide sequence: TGTGCCAGCTCACCCGGTGCAGGCCCGTGGCTGTTTTTT.

This clone was observed a single time. The identical CDR3 is also encoded by other nucleotide sequences in the sample. V and J are TRBV9 and TRBJ1-2; 7 nucleotides line up with TRBD1. Germline CDR1 and CDR2: SGDLS and YYNGEE. The CDR3 length is 13 residues. The V segment lost 4 bases and the J segment 5 bases; nucleotides outside the gene matches: 5. CDR3 sequence (DNA): TGTGCCAGCAGCTCAGGGGGTGTGTATGGCTACACCTTC. Amino acids: CASSSGGVYGYTF.

V gene TRBV3-1 (or the pseudogene TRBV3-2) combines with J gene TRBJ1-6, with D hard to call. V was shortened by 4 bases and J by 10 bases, with 20 bases between the two germline ends. Germline loops: CDR1 LGHDT, CDR2 YNNKEL (reference sequence). This CDR3 has 16 amino acids. CDR3 DNA sequence: TGTGCCAGCAGCCTTAATAGCTACGCAGCACGATCACCCCTCCACTTT. This codes for CASSLNSYAARSPLHF.

The gene calls are TRBV15 and TRBJ2-1, with 9 positions matching TRBD2. V lost 5 bases to trimming and J lost 9 bases; unmatched junction nucleotides: 20. The CDR3 runs to 18 residues. Germline V gene lookup returns CDR1 LNHNV and CDR2 YYDKDF (reference sequence). The CDR3 sequence is CATSPLAREASGKGEQFF. The CDR3 DNA reads TGTGCCACCAGCCCGCTAGCCCGGGAGGCTAGCGGGAAGGGTGAGCAGTTCTTC.

This chain joins TRBV19 and TRBJ2-7; weak D call: TRBD2 (5 bases). Germline values: CDR1 LNHDA, CDR2 SQIVND (reference sequence). The CDR3 sequence is 14 residues long. V shed 4 bases and J shed 3 bases, with 13 bases lying between them. As DNA, the CDR3 is TGTGCCAGTAGTAAGCGCGGGCTACACTACGAGCAGTACTTC. Translating gives CASSKRGLHYEQYF. The whole variable domain, remainder taken from reference TRBV19 and TRBJ2-7, is DGGITQSPKYLFRKEGQNVTLSCEQNLNHDAMYWYRQDPGQGLRLIYYSQIVNDFQKGDIAEGYSVSREKKESFPLTVTSAQKNPTAFYLCASSKRGLHYEQYFGPGTRLTVT.

The chain links TRBV18 to TRBJ1-5; 9 bases are shared with TRBD1. The V and J ends lost 6 bases and 1 base, in that order; junction bases with no gene match: 4. The CDR3 contains 15 residues. Germline V lookup: CDR1 KGHSH, CDR2 LQKENI. The CDR3 DNA is TGTGCCAGCTCCCCGGGACAGGGAAGCAATCAGCCCCAGCATTTT. Translated: CASSPGQGSNQPQHF.

The chain couples TRBV7-9 to TRBJ1-2; 7 nucleotides agree with TRBD1. Per germline, CDR1 SEHNR and CDR2 FQNEAQ (reference sequence). The CDR3 has 14 amino acids. V lost 3 bases, J lost 6 bases, and 7 bases stayed unmatched. As DNA, the CDR3 is TGTGCCAGCAGCTTGCAGGGGGTTGGAGATGGCTACACCTTC. Its protein is CASSLQGVGDGYTF.

V usage is TRBV6-5 and J usage is TRBJ1-5, with 9 nucleotides matching TRBD1. V trimming: 6 bases; J trimming: 9 bases; junction bases outside the gene matches: 9. Germline values: CDR1 MNHEY, CDR2 SVGAGI. The CDR3 covers 14 residues. CDR3: CASRSGQGKGPQHF. The CDR3 nucleotides read TGTGCCAGCAGATCCGGACAGGGGAAGGGGCCCCAGCATTTT.

The rearrangement uses TRBV18 and TRBJ2-7, with 9 bases identical to TRBD1. Germline CDR1 KGHSH, CDR2 LQKENI. The CDR3 has 15 residues. V shed 6 bases and J 0 bases; nucleotides not matched to a gene: 6. The DNA of the CDR3 is TGTGCCAGCTCGTCCGGGACAGGGAGCTCCTACGAGCAGTACTTC. Translating gives CASSSGTGSSYEQYF.

With regard to this clone: One junction end does not reproduce the germline sequence, and a read error may be involved. The rearrangement uses TRBV24-1 and TRBJ1-2; D possibly corresponds to TRBD1 (6 bases). Germline V gene lookup returns CDR1 KGHDR and CDR2 SFDVKD. The length of the CDR3 is 14 residues. CDR3 DNA: TGTGCCACCAGGCCGTCCCGGGGACACACCATTTTCTCCTTC. Translated: CATRPSRGHTIFSF.